Each of the 7 T cell receptor beta chains below was sequenced from the same sample in a study of cytomegalovirus exposure and HLA in healthy donors. The PCR had 60 Vbeta and 13 Jbeta primers. Profiling relied on immunoSEQ multiplex PCR, and the TCRdb table lists in-frame clones only, not all of them. The data show 150,000 to 200,000 clones, over 60% seen once. Source material: PBMCs. The source of these receptors is a woman aged 40 to 49 in good health and CMV-seronegative.

The chain is built from TRBV6-4 and TRBJ1-1; TRBD1 is a possible D gene (6 bases). Germline CDR1 is MRHNA and CDR2 is SNTAGT. The CDR3 runs 14 residues. V gave up 7 bases and J gave up 3 bases, with 15 bases separating them. Here the CDR3 reads CASTMTPGDTEAFF. Written as DNA, the CDR3 is TGTGCCAGCACCATGACCCCAGGGGACACTGAAGCTTTCTTT.

The chain links TRBV18 to TRBJ1-2; 9 bases align to TRBD1. Germline-derived CDR1 and CDR2 are KGHSH and LQKENI. This CDR3 spans 14 amino acids. Losses at the gene ends were 6 bases for V and 8 bases for J; bases not matched to a gene: 10. This chain's CDR3 is CASSQGTGIGGYTF. The CDR3 DNA is TGTGCCAGCTCTCAAGGGACAGGGATAGGCGGCTACACCTTC.

The chain links TRBV5-1 to TRBJ2-1, with TRBD2 identical over 7 bases. Per germline, CDR1 SGHRS and CDR2 YFSETQ. V shed 1 base and J 6 bases; nucleotides not matched to a gene: 7. The CDR3 covers 15 residues. CDR3 sequence (DNA): TGCGCCAGCAGCTTGAGGCTAGCGGCCCGCAATGAGCAGTTCTTC. Protein product: CASSLRLAARNEQFF.

The gene calls are TRBV11-2 and TRBJ2-3, with 8 bases matching TRBD2. Germline V gene sequence: CDR1 SGHAT, CDR2 FQNNGV. The CDR3 is 16 residues long. Losses at the gene ends were 4 bases for V and 4 bases for J; bases not matched to a gene: 10. The CDR3 spells CASSSQAGEGADTQYF. The CDR3 bases are TGTGCCAGCAGCTCCCAAGCGGGAGAGGGAGCAGATACGCAGTATTTT.

The chain joins TRBV19 to TRBJ1-4, with TRBD1 identical over 7 bases. V lost 4 bases and J lost 5; bases outside the gene matches: 7. This CDR3 comprises 15 residues. Germline V gene data show CDR1 as LNHDA and CDR2 as SQIVND (reference sequence). Written as DNA, the CDR3 is TGTGCCAGTAGTAGCACCGGGACAGTGAATGAAAAACTGTTTTTT. This codes for CASSSTGTVNEKLFF.

The chain joins TRBV2 to TRBJ1-1; no reliable D call. The CDR3 is 14 amino acids. CDR1 is SNHLY and CDR2 is FYNNEI in the germline V gene. Trimming left V 6 bases short and J 0 bases short, with 11 bases between. The CDR3 spells CASRVQPMNTEAFF. DNA of the CDR3: TGTGCCAGCAGGGTACAGCCCATGAACACTGAAGCTTTCTTT.

Comments on this clone: This sample includes further DNA sequences coding for the same CDR3. This rearrangement joins TRBV14 to TRBJ1-2, with D perhaps TRBD1 (6 bases). Looked up from germline, CDR1 is SGHDN and CDR2 is FVKESK. Deletions cut 4 bases from V and 8 bases from J, with 17 bases between. The CDR3 consists of 14 residues. CDR3 amino acids: CASSPRTGLQGYTF. For the CDR3, the DNA is TGTGCCAGCAGCCCACGAACAGGGCTGCAGGGCTACACCTTC.